The 7 T cell receptor beta chains below were found in one sample sequenced in a study of blood T cell repertoires in COVID-19. TCRdb's copy holds only in-frame clones and misses some; the assay was immunoSEQ multiplex PCR. The data contain about 36,000 clones, around 80% of them singletons. Sequenced sample: peripheral blood. The source is a man aged 60 to 69 with acute or convalescent COVID-19.

V and J are TRBV5-4 and TRBJ1-3; TRBD1 matches at 8 bases. With 0 bases clipped from V and 2 bases from J, the junction kept 4 bases outside the gene matches. This CDR3 region has 16 residues. CDR1 is SGHNT, CDR2 YYREEE, per germline (reference sequence). The DNA for the CDR3 is TGTGCCAGCAGCTTGGGACAGGGGATTACTGGAAACACCATATATTTT. It translates to CASSLGQGITGNTIYF.

This chain uses TRBV11-3 with TRBJ1-3, with TRBD1 identical over 8 bases. CDR3 length: 14 amino acids. J was trimmed by 4 bases and V by 6 bases; bases with no gene match: 5. Germline V CDR1 and CDR2: SGHNT, YENEEA. In DNA, the CDR3 is TGTGCCAGCAGGGAGGGACAGGTCGGAAACACCATATATTTT. Translation gives CASREGQVGNTIYF.

This clone came up a few times. This chain connects TRBV5-1 to TRBJ2-2; no definite D call. Trimming removed 0 bases from V and 1 base from J, with 13 bases in between. The CDR3 loop spans 17 amino acids. Germline V gene data show CDR1 as SGHRS and CDR2 as YFSETQ. The CDR3 here is CASSLDSRPLNTGELFF. DNA of the CDR3: TGCGCCAGCAGCTTGGACAGCCGTCCCCTGAACACCGGGGAGCTGTTTTTT.

The chain is built from TRBV7-2 and TRBJ1-1, with unresolved D. The CDR3 is 13 amino acids. CDR1 is SGHTA and CDR2 is FQGNSA in the germline V gene. V was trimmed by 3 bases and J by 8 bases, leaving 13 bases between them. CDR3 in amino acids: CASSFGVGQEAFF. The CDR3 coding sequence is TGTGCCAGCAGCTTCGGCGTTGGGCAAGAAGCTTTCTTT.

The rearrangement uses TRBV7-2 and TRBJ1-2, with a weak D call TRBD1 (5 bases). The germline gives CDR1 SGHTA, CDR2 FQGNSA. Trimming removed 1 base at V and 3 bases at J, with 12 bases between. CDR3 size: 15 residues. CDR3 coding DNA: TGTGCCAGCAGCTTAGAGGTATCAGGGCACTATGGCTACACCTTC. Translation: CASSLEVSGHYGYTF.

The chain links TRBV27 to TRBJ1-1, with 7 bases identical to TRBD1. Germline loops: CDR1 MNHEY, CDR2 SMNVEV (reference sequence). Trimming took 3 bases from V and 5 from J; bases not matched to a gene: 6. The CDR3 totals 14 residues. CDR3 sequence: CASSFKGALTEAFF. DNA for the CDR3: TGTGCCAGCAGTTTCAAGGGGGCGCTAACTGAAGCTTTCTTT.

This clone came up once. This chain joins TRBV27 and TRBJ2-1; 8 bases fit TRBD1. CDR3 length equals 14 residues. Germline V gene lookup returns CDR1 MNHEY and CDR2 SMNVEV (reference sequence). V was pared by 7 bases and J by 8 bases, with 10 bases of the junction left unmatched. CDR3 bases: TGTGCCAGCACTAGGACAGGGAGGTCGGATGAGCAGTTCTTC. This codes for CASTRTGRSDEQFF.